This is a list of T cell receptor beta chains from one sample in a study of blood T cell repertoires in COVID-19. Data came from immunoSEQ multiplex PCR; TCRdb stores just in-frame clones and leaves some out. The top ten hold 5.2% of the sample, which has about 220,000 clones, approximately 78% seen once. The sequenced material came from peripheral blood. Source of these receptors: a woman aged 70-85 years with COVID-19, enrolled during active disease. Both conserved end residues are part of each CDR3.

V,J,CDR3
TRBV24-1,TRBJ2-1,CATSDPTSGVINEQFF
TRBV5-1,TRBJ2-2,CASSLADRAGTGELFF
TRBV27,TRBJ2-1,CASSLSGLAGILNEQFF
TRBV29-1,TRBJ2-3,CSVDGLAGPTDTQYF
TRBV27,TRBJ1-1,CASSLSAGLNTEAFF
TRBV2,TRBJ1-1,CASSRQGKNTEAFF
TRBV24-1,TRBJ2-3,CATSDPGLAGGSDTQYF
TRBV5-4,TRBJ1-2,CASKLGTMNYGYTF
TRBV7-2,TRBJ2-1,CASSLGGGVSSYNEQFF
TRBV5-4,TRBJ2-3,CASSLRAGGADTQYF
TRBV6-5,TRBJ1-1,CASRRGGTEAFF
TRBV5-1,TRBJ1-4,CASSLMGPSTNEKLFF
TRBV5-4,TRBJ2-7,CASSRPELGGAYEQYF
TRBV28,TRBJ1-4,CASTEQGAWGEKLFF
TRBV7-9,TRBJ1-4,CASSPGKGVATNEKLFF
TRBV28,TRBJ1-4,CASSSLEPGGGEKLFF
TRBV2,TRBJ1-1,CASSGTGRNTEAFF